This TCR beta chain was profiled in a study of T cell repertoires in cytomegalovirus infection. Study at large: As its CMV epitopes, the study selected recently identified HLA-C-restricted and well-studied HLA-B-restricted targets. Study findings and constraints: CMV carriers having the relevant HLA were flagged by cumulative public TCR beta family frequency.

This clonotype was recorded only once. Its antigen remains unidentified. CDR3 length: 15 amino acids. Germline CDR1 LNHNV, CDR2 YYDKDF (reference sequence). Trimming stripped 5 bases from V and 0 bases from J, with 13 bases between. In TCRdb, the reads were re-called with MiXCR into one record per CDR3 protein. Of around 360,000 distinct CDR3 sequences listed, about 34% are singletons. V usage is TRBV15 and J usage is TRBJ1-2, with D hard to call. The material was cultured PBMCs, obtained from culture after CMV antigen stimulation. The receptor's source is a human donor in good health (CMV status not recorded). Some clones in this sample may be carry-over from other donors' samples. The CDR3 reads CATSPVGGTNYGYTF. In nucleotides, the CDR3 is TGTGCCACCAGCCCTGTAGGAGGGACTAACTATGGCTACACCTTC.